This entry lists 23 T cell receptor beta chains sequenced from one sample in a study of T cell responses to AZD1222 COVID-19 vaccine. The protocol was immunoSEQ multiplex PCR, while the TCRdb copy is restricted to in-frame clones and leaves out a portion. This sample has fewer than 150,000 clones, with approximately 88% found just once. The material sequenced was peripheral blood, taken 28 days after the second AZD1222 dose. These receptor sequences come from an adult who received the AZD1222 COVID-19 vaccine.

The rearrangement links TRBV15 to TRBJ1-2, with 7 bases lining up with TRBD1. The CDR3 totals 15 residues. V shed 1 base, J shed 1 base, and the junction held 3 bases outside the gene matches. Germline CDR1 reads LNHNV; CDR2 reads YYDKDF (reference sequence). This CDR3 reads CATSRGQGDNYGYTF. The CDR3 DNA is TGTGCCACCAGCAGAGGGCAGGGGGATAACTATGGCTACACCTTC.

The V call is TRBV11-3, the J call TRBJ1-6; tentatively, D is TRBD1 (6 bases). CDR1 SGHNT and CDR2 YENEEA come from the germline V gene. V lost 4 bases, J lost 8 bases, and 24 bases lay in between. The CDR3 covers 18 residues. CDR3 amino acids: CASSSLSHGGGLYSPLHF. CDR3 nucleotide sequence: TGTGCCAGCAGCTCCCTAAGTCATGGGGGGGGCCTCTATTCACCCCTCCACTTT.

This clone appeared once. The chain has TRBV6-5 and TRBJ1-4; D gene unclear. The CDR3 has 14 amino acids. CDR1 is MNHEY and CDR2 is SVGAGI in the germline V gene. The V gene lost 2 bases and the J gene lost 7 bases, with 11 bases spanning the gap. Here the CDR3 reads CASSYDGSSEKLFF. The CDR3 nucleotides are TGTGCCAGCAGTTACGATGGATCTAGTGAAAAACTGTTTTTT.

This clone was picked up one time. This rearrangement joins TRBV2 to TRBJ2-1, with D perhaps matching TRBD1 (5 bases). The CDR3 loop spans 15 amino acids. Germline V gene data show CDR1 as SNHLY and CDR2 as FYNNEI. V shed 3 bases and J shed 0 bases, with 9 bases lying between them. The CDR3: CASSEYRSSYNEQFF. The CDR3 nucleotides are TGTGCCAGCAGTGAGTACAGGAGCTCCTACAATGAGCAGTTCTTC.

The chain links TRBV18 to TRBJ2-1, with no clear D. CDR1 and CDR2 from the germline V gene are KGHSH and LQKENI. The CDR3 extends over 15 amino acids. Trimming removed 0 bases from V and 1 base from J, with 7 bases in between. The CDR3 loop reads CASSPPARSYNEQFF. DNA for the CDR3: TGTGCCAGCTCACCACCGGCACGGTCCTACAATGAGCAGTTCTTC.

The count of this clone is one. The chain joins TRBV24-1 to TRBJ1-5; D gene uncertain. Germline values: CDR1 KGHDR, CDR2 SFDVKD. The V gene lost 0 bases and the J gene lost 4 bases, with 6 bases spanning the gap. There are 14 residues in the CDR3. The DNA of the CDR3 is TGTGCCACCAGTGATTTGACAGAAAATCAGCCCCAGCATTTT. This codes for CATSDLTENQPQHF.

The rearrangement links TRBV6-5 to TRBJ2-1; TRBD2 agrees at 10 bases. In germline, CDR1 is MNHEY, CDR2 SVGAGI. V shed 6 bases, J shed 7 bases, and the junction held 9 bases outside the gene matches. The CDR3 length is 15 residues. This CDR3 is CASSQRGGEGNEQFF. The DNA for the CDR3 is TGTGCCAGCAGCCAGCGGGGGGGCGAGGGGAATGAGCAGTTCTTC.

CDR3: CASSYSGFNTEAFF. In nucleotides, the CDR3 is TGTGCCAGCAGTTACTCAGGCTTCAACACTGAAGCTTTCTTT. The genes are TRBV6-2 or TRBV6-3 and TRBJ1-1, with D hard to call. This CDR3 has 14 residues. The germline V and J ends were trimmed by 0 bases and 2 bases, with 7 bases remaining between them. Germline CDR1 reads MNHEY; CDR2 reads SVGEGT.

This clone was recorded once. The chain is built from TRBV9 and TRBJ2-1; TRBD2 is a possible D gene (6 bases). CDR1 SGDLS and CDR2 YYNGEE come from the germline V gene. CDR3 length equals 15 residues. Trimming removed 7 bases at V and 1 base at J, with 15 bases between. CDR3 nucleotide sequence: TGTGCCAGCGGTGATCGACTAGAATCCTACAATGAGCAGTTCTTC. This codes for CASGDRLESYNEQFF.

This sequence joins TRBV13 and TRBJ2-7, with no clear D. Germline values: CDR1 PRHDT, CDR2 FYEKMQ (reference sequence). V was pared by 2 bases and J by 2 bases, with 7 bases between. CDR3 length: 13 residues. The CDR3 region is CASSLPTTYEQYF. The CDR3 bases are TGTGCCAGCAGCTTACCCACAACCTACGAGCAGTACTTC. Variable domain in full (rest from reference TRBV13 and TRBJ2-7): AAGVIQSPRHLIKEKRETATLKCYPIPRHDTVYWYQQGPGQDPQFLISFYEKMQSDKGSIPDRFSAQQFSDYHSELNMSSLELGDSALYFCASSLPTTYEQYFGPGTRLTVT.

CDR3 region: CAWRMGGSSYNEQFF. In DNA form, the CDR3 reads TGTGCCTGGAGAATGGGCGGGAGCTCCTACAATGAGCAGTTCTTC. The chain links TRBV30 to TRBJ2-1; 7 bases are a match to TRBD2. Losses at the gene ends were 3 bases for V and 0 bases for J; bases not matched to a gene: 5. Per germline, CDR1 GTSNPN and CDR2 SVGIG (reference sequence). CDR3 size: 15 residues.

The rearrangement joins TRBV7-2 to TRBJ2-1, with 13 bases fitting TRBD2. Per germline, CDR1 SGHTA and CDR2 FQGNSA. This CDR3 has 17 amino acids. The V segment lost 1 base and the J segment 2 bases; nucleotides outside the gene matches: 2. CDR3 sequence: CASSLEGLAGAYNEQFF. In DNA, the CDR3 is TGTGCCAGCAGCTTAGAAGGACTAGCGGGAGCCTACAATGAGCAGTTCTTC.

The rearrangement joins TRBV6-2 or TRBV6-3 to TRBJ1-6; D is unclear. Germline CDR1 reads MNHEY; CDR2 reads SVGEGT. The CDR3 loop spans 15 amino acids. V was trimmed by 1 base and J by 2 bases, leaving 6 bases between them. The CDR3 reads CASSYLETYNSPLHF. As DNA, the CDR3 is TGTGCCAGCAGTTACTTGGAAACCTATAATTCACCCCTCCACTTT.

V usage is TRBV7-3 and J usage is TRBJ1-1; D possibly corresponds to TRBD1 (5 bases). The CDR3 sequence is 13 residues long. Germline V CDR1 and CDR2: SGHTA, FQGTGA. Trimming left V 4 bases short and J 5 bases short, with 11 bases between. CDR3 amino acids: CASSSNSGTEAFF. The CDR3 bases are TGTGCCAGCAGCTCCAATTCAGGGACTGAAGCTTTCTTT.

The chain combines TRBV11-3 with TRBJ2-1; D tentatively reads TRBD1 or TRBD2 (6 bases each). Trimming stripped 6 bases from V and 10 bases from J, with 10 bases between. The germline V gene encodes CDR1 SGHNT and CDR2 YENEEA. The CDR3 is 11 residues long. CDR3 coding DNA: TGTGCCAGCAGGCGGGACACCGAGCAGTTCTTC. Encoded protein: CASRRDTEQFF. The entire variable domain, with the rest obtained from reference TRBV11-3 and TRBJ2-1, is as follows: EAGVVQSPRYKIIEKKQPVAFWCNPISGHNTLYWYLQNLGQGPELLIRYENEEAVDDSQLPKDRFSAERLKGVDSTLKIQPAELGDSAVYLCASRRDTEQFFGPGTRLTVL.

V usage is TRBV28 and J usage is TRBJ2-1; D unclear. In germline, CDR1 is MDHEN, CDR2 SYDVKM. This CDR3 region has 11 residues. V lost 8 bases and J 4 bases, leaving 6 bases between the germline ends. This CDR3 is CASGRYNEQFF. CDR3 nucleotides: TGTGCCAGCGGCAGGTACAATGAGCAGTTCTTC.

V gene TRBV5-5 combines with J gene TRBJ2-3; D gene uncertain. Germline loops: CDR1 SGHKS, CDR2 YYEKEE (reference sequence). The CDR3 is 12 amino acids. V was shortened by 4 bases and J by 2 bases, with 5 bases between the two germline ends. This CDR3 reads CASSPNTDTQYF. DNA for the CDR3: TGTGCCAGCAGCCCGAACACAGATACGCAGTATTTT. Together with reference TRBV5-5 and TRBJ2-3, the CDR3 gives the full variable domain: DAGVTQSPTHLIKTRGQQVTLRCSPISGHKSVSWYQQVLGQGPQFIFQYYEKEERGRGNFPDRFSARQFPNYSSELNVNALLLGDSALYLCASSPNTDTQYFGPGTRLTVL.

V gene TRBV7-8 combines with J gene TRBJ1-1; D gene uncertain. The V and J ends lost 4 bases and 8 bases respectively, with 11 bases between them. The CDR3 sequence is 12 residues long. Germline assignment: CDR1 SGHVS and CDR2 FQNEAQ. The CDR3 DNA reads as TGTGCCAGCAGCTCCGACGGTACAGAAGCTTTCTTT. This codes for CASSSDGTEAFF.

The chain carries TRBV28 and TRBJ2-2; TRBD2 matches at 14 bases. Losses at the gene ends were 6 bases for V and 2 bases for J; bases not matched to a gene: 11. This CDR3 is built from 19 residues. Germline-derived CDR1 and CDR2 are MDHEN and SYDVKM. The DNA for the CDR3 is TGTGCCAGCAGCCCCGGGACTAGCGGGAGCGGTCGCAACACCGGGGAGCTGTTTTTT. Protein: CASSPGTSGSGRNTGELFF.

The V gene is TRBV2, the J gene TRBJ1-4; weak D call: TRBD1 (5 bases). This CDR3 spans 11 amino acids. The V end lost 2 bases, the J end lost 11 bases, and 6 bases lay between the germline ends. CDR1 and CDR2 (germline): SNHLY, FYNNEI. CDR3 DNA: TGTGCCAGCAGTGAAAGGGACAAACTGTTTTTT. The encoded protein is CASSERDKLFF.

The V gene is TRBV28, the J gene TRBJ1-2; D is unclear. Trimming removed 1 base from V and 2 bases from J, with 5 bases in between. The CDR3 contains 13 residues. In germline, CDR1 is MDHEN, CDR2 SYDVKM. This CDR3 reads CASSLFVNYGYTF. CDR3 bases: TGTGCCAGCAGTTTATTTGTGAACTATGGCTACACCTTC.

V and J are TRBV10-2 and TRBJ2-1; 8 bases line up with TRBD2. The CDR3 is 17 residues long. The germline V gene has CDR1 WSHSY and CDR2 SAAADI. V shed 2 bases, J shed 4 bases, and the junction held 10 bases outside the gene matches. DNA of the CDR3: TGCGCCAGCAGTGAGGAACCAGCGGGGGACCTATACAATGAGCAGTTCTTC. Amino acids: CASSEEPAGDLYNEQFF.

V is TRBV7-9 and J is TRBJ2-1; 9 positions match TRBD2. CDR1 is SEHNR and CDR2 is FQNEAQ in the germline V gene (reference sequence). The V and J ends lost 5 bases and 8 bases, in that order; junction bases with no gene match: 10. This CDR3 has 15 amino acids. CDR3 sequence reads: CASSSRGLANDEQFF. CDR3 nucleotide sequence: TGTGCCAGCAGCAGCCGGGGACTAGCTAACGATGAGCAGTTCTTC.